Listed here are 16 T cell receptor beta chains from one sample, sequenced in a study of cytomegalovirus exposure and HLA in healthy donors. PCR amplification relied on 60 Vbeta primers (plus 13 Jbeta primers). Libraries were prepared by immunoSEQ multiplex PCR; TCRdb keeps only in-frame clonotypes and omits some of them. The sample lists under 150,000 clones, approximately 81% occurring once. Sequencing was done on a sample of PBMCs. The receptors here all came from a boy between 2 and 10 years old in good health and CMV-seronegative.

This CDR3 reads CASSQGYVMGSLAGDEQYF. In DNA form, the CDR3 reads TGCGCCAGCAGCCAAGGATATGTAATGGGTTCACTAGCGGGAGACGAGCAGTACTTC. This chain uses TRBV4-3 with TRBJ2-7, with 11 nucleotides matching TRBD2. The length of the CDR3 is 19 residues. Germline CDR1 LGHNA, CDR2 YSLEER. Trimming took 1 base from V and 5 from J; bases not matched to a gene: 16.

V is TRBV28 and J is TRBJ1-5; TRBD1 matches 7 bases. The CDR3 length is 14 residues. V shed 3 bases, J shed 4 bases, and the junction held 3 bases outside the gene matches. Germline V CDR1 and CDR2: MDHEN, SYDVKM. The CDR3, as DNA: TGTGCCAGCAGTTTTAGGGACAGAAATCAGCCCCAGCATTTT. The encoded protein is CASSFRDRNQPQHF.

The CDR3 here is CASSRITGGAGETQYF. CDR3 DNA: TGTGCCAGTAGTAGAATAACAGGGGGCGCGGGCGAGACCCAGTACTTC. The J gene is TRBJ2-5, the V gene TRBV19; 9 positions agree with TRBD1. The V gene's germline CDR1 is LNHDA and CDR2 SQIVND (reference sequence). V shed 4 bases and J 5 bases; nucleotides not matched to a gene: 11. This CDR3 spans 16 amino acids.

This sequence joins TRBV4-3 and TRBJ2-7; 8 nucleotides agree with TRBD2. This CDR3 region has 15 residues. Germline loops: CDR1 LGHNA, CDR2 YSLEER. V shed 4 bases and J 2 bases; nucleotides not matched to a gene: 7. The CDR3 coding sequence is TGCGCCAGCAGCCCGGGAGTAGCGGGGACCTACGAGCAGTACTTC. Translation gives CASSPGVAGTYEQYF.

The chain has TRBV28 and TRBJ1-6, with D possibly being TRBD1 (6 bases). CDR1 is MDHEN and CDR2 is SYDVKM in the germline V gene. This CDR3 has 16 residues. The V gene lost 6 bases and the J gene lost 9 bases, with 21 bases spanning the gap. CDR3 sequence reads: CASSLPTGFIGSPLHF. DNA for the CDR3: TGTGCCAGCAGCCTACCCACAGGGTTCATCGGTTCACCCCTCCACTTT.

This chain uses TRBV9 with TRBJ2-1, with 12 bases matching TRBD2. This CDR3 is 15 amino acids long. V trimming: 2 bases; J trimming: 8 bases; junction bases outside the gene matches: 5. Germline V gene sequence: CDR1 SGDLS, CDR2 YYNGEE. CDR3 sequence reads: CASSVRLAGVYEQFF. CDR3 bases: TGTGCCAGCAGCGTCAGACTAGCGGGGGTCTATGAGCAGTTCTTC.

The chain has TRBV28 and TRBJ1-2, with 9 positions matching TRBD1. The CDR3 contains 11 residues. Germline assignment: CDR1 MDHEN and CDR2 SYDVKM. Trimming cost V 11 bases and J 8 bases; bases outside gene matches: 6. In DNA, the CDR3 is TGTGCCGGGGGGACAGGGCCCGGCTACACCTTC. Translation gives CAGGTGPGYTF.

CDR3: CASSLDPRDTSYEQYF. CDR3 coding DNA: TGCGCCAGCAGCTTGGACCCCCGGGACACTTCCTACGAGCAGTACTTC. The V call is TRBV5-1, the J call TRBJ2-7; D is perhaps TRBD1 (6 bases). V was cut by 0 bases and J by 1 base, with 14 bases left in between. Germline CDR1 is SGHRS and CDR2 is YFSETQ. CDR3 length equals 16 residues.

This chain links TRBV9 with TRBJ2-1; 7 bases are shared with TRBD2. CDR3 length equals 13 residues. V was pared by 0 bases and J by 9 bases, with 3 bases of the junction left unmatched. Germline V CDR1 and CDR2: SGDLS, YYNGEE. The CDR3 region is CASSVGGRVEQFF. The CDR3 bases are TGTGCCAGCAGCGTAGGCGGGAGAGTTGAGCAGTTCTTC.

The chain recombines TRBV7-2 with TRBJ1-2; 12 bases map to TRBD1. J gave up 2 bases and V 4 bases, and 8 bases lay outside the gene matches. The CDR3 length is 17 residues. Germline CDR1 and CDR2: SGHTA and FQGNSA. The CDR3 spells CASSSRDRGRLNYGYTF. The CDR3 DNA sequence: TGTGCCAGCAGCTCCCGGGACAGGGGGCGCTTGAACTATGGCTACACCTTC.

This chain uses TRBV7-8 with TRBJ2-7, with D possibly being TRBD2 (5 bases). V lost 5 bases to trimming and J lost 6 bases, with 17 bases between them. The CDR3 runs to 14 residues. CDR1 and CDR2 from the germline V gene are SGHVS and FQNEAQ. CDR3 nucleotides: TGTGCCAGCAGCCCACGGAGGTTCGGGGTCGAGCAGTACTTC. Its protein is CASSPRRFGVEQYF.

The chain carries TRBV7-6 and TRBJ2-2; 7 nucleotides match TRBD1. Germline lookup yields CDR1 SGHVS and CDR2 FNYEAQ. V dropped 5 bases and J dropped 2; count of bases not matched to a gene: 8. The CDR3 is made up of 16 amino acids. CDR3 in amino acids: CASSTNRDRNTGELFF. The DNA of the CDR3 is TGTGCCAGCAGCACCAACCGGGACAGAAACACCGGGGAGCTGTTTTTT.

V is TRBV28 and J is TRBJ2-5; 8 positions agree with TRBD1. V gave up 5 bases and J gave up 2 bases; unmatched junction bases: 13. CDR3 size: 17 residues. Per germline, CDR1 MDHEN and CDR2 SYDVKM. CDR3 sequence: CASSLTLPGQAQETQYF. The CDR3, as DNA: TGTGCCAGCAGTCTGACACTACCGGGACAGGCACAAGAGACCCAGTACTTC. Complete variable domain (other parts from reference TRBV28 and TRBJ2-5): DVKVTQSSRYLVKRTGEKVFLECVQDMDHENMFWYRQDPGLGLRLIYFSYDVKMKEKGDIPEGYSVSREKKERFSLILESASTNQTSMYLCASSLTLPGQAQETQYFGPGTRLLVL.

This chain uses TRBV19 with TRBJ2-1, with 10 bases matching TRBD2. The V gene end was trimmed by 4 bases and the J gene end by 6 bases; junction bases not matched to a gene: 6. This CDR3 has 15 amino acids. CDR1 LNHDA and CDR2 SQIVND come from the germline V gene (reference sequence). DNA of the CDR3: TGTGCCAGTAGTAGATCTAGCGGGAGTGTCAATGAGCAGTTCTTC. Its translation: CASSRSSGSVNEQFF.

This sequence joins TRBV25-1 and TRBJ1-3, with unresolved D. Trimming pared 3 bases from V and 0 bases from J, leaving 6 bases between. This CDR3 comprises 14 residues. The germline V gene has CDR1 MGHDK and CDR2 SYGVNS. DNA of the CDR3: TGTGCCAGCAGTGACGTCTACTCTGGAAACACCATATATTTT. Protein product: CASSDVYSGNTIYF.

The V and J genes are TRBV5-1 and TRBJ2-1, with TRBD2 matching 9 bases. Germline lookup yields CDR1 SGHRS and CDR2 YFSETQ. Trimming cost V 0 bases and J 8 bases; bases outside gene matches: 6. The CDR3 covers 15 residues. The CDR3 coding sequence is TGCGCCAGCAGCTTGGGACTAGCGGATAGCGATGAGCAGTTCTTC. Its translation is CASSLGLADSDEQFF.